This T cell receptor beta chain originates from a study of blood T cell repertoires in COVID-19 (dated by TCRdb to 2018 to 2021). About the study as a whole: The collaborator samples originated in the United States, Italy and Spain and spanned the acute and convalescent phases of COVID-19. The prospective study material was composed of cDNA or gDNA derived from T cells, B-cell-depleted T cells, or PBMCs. Deeply sampled blood TCRbeta repertoires from subjects exposed to, actively infected with, or recovered from COVID-19 were included in the dataset. The repertoires were released in a freely available public database meant as a resource for research on the immune response to SARS-CoV-2. The samples were drawn from two sources: the first 160 participants of the ongoing ImmuneRACE study, and 1,254 subjects contributed by 6 global collaborators. A de-identified subject ID, COVID-19 status, age in years and sex were almost always included in the sample metadata. HLA class I and class II types, where available, came from metadata supplied by the sample provider rather than from assay-based typing. On the study overall, not on this receptor specifically: The quantity of clinical and demographic metadata differed by source and by participant and was supplied without curation.

The immunoSEQ Assay, a bias-controlled multiplex PCR, was used to amplify TCRbeta CDR3 regions from genomic DNA. Processing in the source paper ran as follows. Nucleated cell counts per sample were estimated from amplification of reference gene primers within the assay. To quantify the absolute abundance of each unique TCRbeta CDR3 rearrangement, sequence reads were collapsed and filtered. For each sample, productive Simpson clonality was calculated as the square root of Simpson's diversity index over productive rearrangements. TCRdb stores this immuneACCESS table with in-frame sequences only. Part of the clones is absent; in the studies checked, under half of the shortfall reflects unresolved V genes, and no reason is known for the rest. The V and J calls and clone size come from that table; D and trimming were worked out from the DNA. The table for this sample lists some 250,000 clones; 70% to 90% of them were counted only once. Under 2.5% of the sample rests with the top ten.

As concerns this clone: The antigen it recognizes is unknown. Base qualities are missing; no much larger clone stands one base away.

The junction shows trimming of 1 base on V and 2 bases on J, plus 13 bases between the germline ends. The CDR3 has 15 amino acids, counting the end cysteine and phenylalanine. Only CDR3 DNA is held: 45 bases, read in frame from base 1. Sequences SGHRS (CDR1) and YFSETQ (CDR2) are obtained from the germline V gene. Participants in the prospective study were aged about 18 to 90 years, lived in over 20 United States geographic areas, and enrolled through a virtual design. To assign participants to cohorts, the prospective study relied on clinical history that participants themselves reported in a screening survey and a study questionnaire. Recovered participants in ImmuneRACE Cohort 3 were defined as having two consecutive negative NP/OP PCR tests, clearance from a healthcare professional, or resolution of symptoms. In the prospective study, mobile phlebotomists collected whole blood, serum and a nasopharyngeal or oropharyngeal swab from each participant. Additional blood draws and questionnaires over an approximately 2-month period could optionally be provided by prospective study participants. Before DNA extraction, blood samples from the prospective study were shipped at room temperature or frozen.

Sequenced sample: PBMCs or T cells enriched from blood (not recorded which). This receptor was obtained from a woman aged 50 to 65 who had recovered from COVID-19. Recombination linked TRBV5-1 to TRBJ2-7; the D region possibly corresponds to TRBD1 (5 bases align). The CDR3 here reads CASSLFWGRTYEQYF. The DNA reads TGCGCCAGCAGCTTGTTTTGGGGCAGGACCTACGAGCAGTACTTC.